The entry that follows covers one TCR beta chain sequence. Per germline, CDR1 SGHVS and CDR2 FNYEAQ. The CDR3 loop spans 16 amino acids. The V end was cut by 5 bases, the J end by 0 bases, with 14 bases between. The record originates from a study of cytomegalovirus exposure and HLA in healthy donors. The PCR ran on 60 Vbeta and 13 Jbeta primers. Clones were read by immunoSEQ multiplex PCR, and TCRdb kept only the in-frame ones, dropping some. The data contain under 150,000 clones, roughly 71% of them singletons. The sample comprised PBMCs. The source is a man aged 18 to 30 in good health and CMV-seropositive. This chain uses TRBV7-6 with TRBJ1-3; D unclear. CDR3 DNA: TGTGCCAGCAGCCCCCGGGGAGGTAGCTCTGGAAACACCATATATTTT. As protein: CASSPRGGSSGNTIYF.